This entry lists 22 T cell receptor beta chains sequenced from one sample in a study of blood T cell repertoires in COVID-19. Profiling relied on immunoSEQ multiplex PCR, and the TCRdb table lists in-frame clones only, not all of them. There are roughly 170,000 clones in the sample; around 78% occur only once, and under 4.5% lies in the top ten. The specimen sequenced was PBMCs or T cells enriched from blood (not recorded which). Receptors originate from a woman aged 50 to 65 who had recovered from COVID-19.

This chain connects TRBV6-2 or TRBV6-3 to TRBJ2-5; 7 bases are a match to TRBD1. There are 16 residues in the CDR3. The V gene end was trimmed by 4 bases and the J gene end by 1 base; junction bases not matched to a gene: 9. Germline-derived CDR1 and CDR2 are MNHEY and SVGEGT. CDR3 protein: CASSSTQGYGQETQYF. The CDR3 nucleotides read TGTGCCAGCAGTTCGACACAGGGGTACGGCCAAGAGACCCAGTACTTC.

This clone was seen a single time. The gene calls are TRBV3-1 (or the pseudogene TRBV3-2) and TRBJ1-4; D remains ambiguous. The CDR3 runs to 15 residues. Per germline, CDR1 LGHDT and CDR2 YNNKEL (reference sequence). Trimming left V 0 bases short and J 10 bases short, with 15 bases between. The CDR3 sequence: CASSQEVGVPGKLFF. For the CDR3, the DNA is TGTGCCAGCAGCCAAGAAGTCGGGGTCCCTGGAAAACTGTTTTTT.

The chain joins TRBV12-5 to TRBJ2-1, with TRBD2 matching 9 bases. This CDR3 region has 16 residues. Germline V gene lookup returns CDR1 LGHNT and CDR2 FRNRAP. The junction had 9 bases not matched to a gene; V was cut back by 3 bases and J by 6 bases. In nucleotides, the CDR3 is TGTGCTAGTGGTTTCCGCAATAGCGGGAGTCCCAATGAGCAGTTCTTC. This codes for CASGFRNSGSPNEQFF. The variable domain in full, with the rest retrieved from reference TRBV12-5 and TRBJ2-1, is DARVTQTPRHKVTEMGQEVTMRCQPILGHNTVFWYRQTMMQGLELLAYFRNRAPLDDSGMPKDRFSAEMPDATLATLKIQPSEPRDSAVYFCASGFRNSGSPNEQFFGPGTRLTVL.

This sequence joins TRBV30 and TRBJ2-3, with TRBD2 identical over 8 bases. Germline assignment: CDR1 GTSNPN and CDR2 SVGIG (reference sequence). The CDR3 runs 14 residues. With 4 bases clipped from V and 4 bases from J, the junction kept 7 bases outside the gene matches. The CDR3 DNA follows: TGTGCCTGGAACCGGGGGGGCTACGCAGATACGCAGTATTTT. Translated, it gives CAWNRGGYADTQYF.

The V gene is TRBV2, the J gene TRBJ2-3; D perhaps matches TRBD1 (5 bases). Germline CDR1 SNHLY, CDR2 FYNNEI. The CDR3 spans 17 residues. V was pared by 8 bases and J by 2 bases, with 23 bases between. The CDR3 reads CASPKGQLSLPTDTQYF. As DNA, the CDR3 is TGTGCCAGCCCGAAGGGGCAGCTTTCCCTCCCCACAGATACGCAGTATTTT.

The chain recombines TRBV7-9 with TRBJ2-1; tentatively, D is TRBD2 (7 bases). Trimming left V 2 bases short and J 7 bases short, with 18 bases between. The germline V gene has CDR1 SEHNR and CDR2 FQNEAQ (reference sequence). This CDR3 contains 16 residues. CDR3 in DNA: TGTGCCAGCAGCTTATTTGGTGAGGGGGGGCTGAATGAGCAGTTCTTC. It yields the protein CASSLFGEGGLNEQFF.

The CDR3 protein is CASSKEQDSSGNTIYF. CDR3 DNA sequence: TGTGCCAGCAGCAAGGAACAGGATAGCTCTGGAAACACCATATATTTT. V gene TRBV21-1 combines with J gene TRBJ1-3; TRBD1, the table's D call, lacks a check against the DNA. TRBV21-1 is recorded as a pseudogene. There are 16 residues in the CDR3.

As for this clone: Other nucleotide sequences from this sample produce the same CDR3. The chain combines TRBV12-3 or TRBV12-4 with TRBJ2-5; D ambiguous. The V end was cut by 3 bases, the J end by 5 bases, with 4 bases between. The CDR3 sequence is 11 residues long. The CDR3 coding sequence is TGTGCCAGCAGTTTTATGGAGACCCAGTACTTC. This codes for CASSFMETQYF.

This chain connects TRBV11-2 to TRBJ1-2; D perhaps matches TRBD1 (5 bases). V gave up 5 bases and J gave up 4 bases, with 17 bases separating them. The length of the CDR3 is 15 residues. Germline V gene lookup returns CDR1 SGHAT and CDR2 FQNNGV. CDR3 protein: CASSPTGADLYGYTF. CDR3 in DNA: TGTGCCAGCAGCCCGACTGGGGCCGATCTCTATGGCTACACCTTC.

The V gene is TRBV12-3 or TRBV12-4, the J gene TRBJ2-1; TRBD1 matches at 8 bases. The V and J ends lost 6 bases and 14 bases, in that order; junction bases with no gene match: 12. The CDR3 has 13 amino acids. CDR3 in DNA: TGTGCCAGCAGCCAACATTCGACAGGGGCCGAGTTCTTC. Translated: CASSQHSTGAEFF.

The J gene is TRBJ1-5, the V gene TRBV18, with D tentatively TRBD1 (6 bases). V was cut by 4 bases and J by 3 bases, with 16 bases left in between. Germline values: CDR1 KGHSH, CDR2 LQKENI. This CDR3 is 16 amino acids long. The CDR3: CASSRDTTATNQPQHF. CDR3 coding DNA: TGTGCCAGCTCACGGGACACGACCGCCACCAATCAGCCCCAGCATTTT.

The J gene is TRBJ2-2, the V gene TRBV7-8; 8 nucleotides align to TRBD1. Losses at the gene ends were 7 bases for V and 7 bases for J; bases not matched to a gene: 14. The CDR3 runs to 16 residues. The germline V gene encodes CDR1 SGHVS and CDR2 FQNEAQ. The DNA for the CDR3 is TGTGCCAGCACCCTCTTAGTTGACAGGGGAGGCGGGGAGCTGTTTTTT. This encodes CASTLLVDRGGGELFF.

The rearrangement uses TRBV6-4 and TRBJ2-1; 10 bases are a match to TRBD2. Germline lookup yields CDR1 MRHNA and CDR2 SNTAGT. The CDR3 has 17 amino acids. The J segment lost 1 base and the V segment lost 0 bases, leaving 3 bases of the junction unmatched. The CDR3 DNA reads TGTGCCAGCAGTGACTCGGCTAGCGGGGGATCCTACAATGAGCAGTTCTTC. Translation: CASSDSASGGSYNEQFF.

J is TRBJ1-2 and V is TRBV2; TRBD1 matches 9 bases. The J segment lost 6 bases and the V segment lost 6 bases, leaving 11 bases of the junction unmatched. The CDR3 consists of 15 residues. Germline CDR1 SNHLY, CDR2 FYNNEI. In DNA form, the CDR3 reads TGTGCCAGCAGCTACGGGACAGGGAAGCGGCATGGCTACACCTTC. This gives the protein CASSYGTGKRHGYTF.

The V call is TRBV5-6, the J call TRBJ2-7, with D unclear. Germline CDR1 SGHDT, CDR2 YYEEEE. The CDR3 has 11 residues. Trimming stripped 4 bases from V and 4 bases from J, with 6 bases between. The CDR3, as DNA: TGTGCCAGCAGCCATCAGTACGAGCAGTACGTC. Translation gives CASSHQYEQYV.

The J gene is TRBJ1-2, the V gene TRBV24-1; 9 bases align to TRBD1. Germline V lookup: CDR1 KGHDR, CDR2 SFDVKD. After removal of 3 bases from V and 3 bases from J, the junction contained 4 bases not matched to a gene. CDR3 length: 15 amino acids. The CDR3 sequence is CATSDSRQGDYGYTF. CDR3 coding DNA: TGTGCCACCAGTGATAGCAGACAGGGGGACTATGGCTACACCTTC.

The chain has TRBV6-5 and TRBJ1-2; no firm D call. This CDR3 region has 14 residues. Trimming removed 6 bases at V and 9 bases at J, with 20 bases between. Per germline, CDR1 MNHEY and CDR2 SVGAGI. The CDR3 DNA reads TGTGCCAGCAGCCCCACTAAAGGCGAGAGGCGCTACACCTTC. Translating it yields CASSPTKGERRYTF.

The chain couples TRBV29-1 to TRBJ1-2; 12 bases line up with TRBD1. This CDR3 contains 14 residues. V shed 6 bases and J 5 bases; nucleotides not matched to a gene: 7. The V gene's germline CDR1 is SQVTM and CDR2 ANQGSEA. As DNA, the CDR3 is TGCAGCGTACCGGGACAGGGGGCAGTGTATGGCTACACCTTC. Amino acid sequence: CSVPGQGAVYGYTF. Supplemented by reference TRBV29-1 and TRBJ1-2, the full variable domain reads SAVISQKPSRDICQRGTSLTIQCQVDSQVTMMFWYRQQPGQSLTLIATANQGSEATYESGFVIDKFPISRPNLTFSTLTVSNMSPEDSSIYLCSVPGQGAVYGYTFGSGTRLTVV.

V usage is TRBV6-5 and J usage is TRBJ2-7; 10 nucleotides align to TRBD2. This CDR3 is 15 amino acids long. V gave up 5 bases and J gave up 2 bases; unmatched junction bases: 6. Germline V lookup: CDR1 MNHEY, CDR2 SVGAGI. CDR3 residues: CASSPLAGVAYEQYV. CDR3 nucleotide sequence: TGTGCCAGCAGTCCTCTAGCGGGAGTGGCCTACGAGCAGTACGTC.

This chain uses TRBV27 with TRBJ2-1; 12 bases agree with TRBD2. The CDR3 is 18 amino acids. Germline-derived CDR1 and CDR2 are MNHEY and SMNVEV (reference sequence). J lost 1 base, V lost 5 bases, and 9 bases had no gene match. CDR3 protein: CASSLFLAGGFSYNEQFF. In DNA form, the CDR3 reads TGTGCCAGCAGTCTCTTCCTAGCGGGAGGGTTTTCCTACAATGAGCAGTTCTTC.

This rearrangement joins TRBV7-8 to TRBJ2-1, with D perhaps matching TRBD2 (5 bases). CDR3 length: 15 amino acids. Germline CDR1 is SGHVS and CDR2 is FQNEAQ. V lost 5 bases and J lost 5, with 16 bases in between. The CDR3 DNA follows: TGTGCCAGCAGCCGAGATACCAGCGGCCACAATGAGCAGTTCTTC. Protein sequence: CASSRDTSGHNEQFF.

The rearrangement joins TRBV21-1 to TRBJ2-7; TRBD1, the table's D call, was not compared with the DNA. TRBV21-1 represents a pseudogene. The length of the CDR3 is 13 residues. CDR3 in amino acids: CASSPGDTYEQYV. The DNA for the CDR3 is TGTGCCAGCAGCCCAGGGGACACCTACGAGCAGTACGTC.